The 27 T cell receptor beta chains in this list originate from one sample, sequenced in a study of blood T cell repertoires in COVID-19 (dated by TCRdb to the early 2020s). Libraries were made using the immunoSEQ multiplex PCR assay. Drawn from immuneACCESS, this table holds only the in-frame rearrangements with V and J called that TCRdb kept. Clones are partly lost; checked studies trace under half to an unresolved V gene and leave the rest unexplained. Across this sample there are around 370,000 clones, with 90% to 95% seen only once. Clones ranked in the top ten supply roughly 3.3% of the sample. The specimen was peripheral blood. Receptors originate from a woman between 18 and 29 years old who had recovered from COVID-19.

This rearrangement joins TRBV12-3 or TRBV12-4 to TRBJ2-7; 7 bases are shared with TRBD1. The trim removed 3 bases at V and 7 bases at J, leaving 6 bases unmatched. The CDR3 covers 13 residues. The CDR3, as DNA: TGTGCCAGCAGTTTGACAGGGCCGGGGGAGCAGTACGTC. As protein: CASSLTGPGEQYV.

The rearrangement uses TRBV9 and TRBJ2-3; 10 bases match TRBD2. The germline CDR1 and CDR2 sequences are SGDLS and YYNGEE. The J segment lost 0 bases and the V segment lost 0 bases, leaving 7 bases of the junction unmatched. The CDR3 is 18 amino acids. As DNA, the CDR3 is TGTGCCAGCAGCGTAGAGGGACTAGCGCAAACTAGCACAGATACGCAGTATTTT. Amino acids: CASSVEGLAQTSTDTQYF. The complete variable domain, with remaining parts taken from reference TRBV9 and TRBJ2-3, reads DSGVTQTPKHLITATGQRVTLRCSPRSGDLSVYWYQQSLDQGLQFLIQYYNGEERAKGNILERFSAQQFPDLHSELNLSSLELGDSALYFCASSVEGLAQTSTDTQYFGPGTRLTVL.

The chain carries TRBV3-1 (or the pseudogene TRBV3-2) and TRBJ1-2, with 9 bases aligning to TRBD1. Germline V gene lookup returns CDR1 LGHDT and CDR2 YNNKEL (reference sequence). V was pared by 1 base and J by 9 bases, with 12 bases of the junction left unmatched. The CDR3 length is 16 residues. CDR3 protein: CASSQAQTGTGNRYTF. The CDR3 bases are TGTGCCAGCAGCCAAGCTCAGACCGGGACAGGGAATCGCTACACCTTC.

This chain uses TRBV7-8 with TRBJ1-2, with 7 bases matching TRBD1. V was pared by 0 bases and J by 7 bases, with 2 bases of the junction left unmatched. This CDR3 comprises 13 residues. CDR1 is SGHVS, CDR2 FQNEAQ, per germline. CDR3 sequence (DNA): TGTGCCAGCAGCTTAGCGCCAGGGGGTGGCTACACCTTC. Protein: CASSLAPGGGYTF.

The CDR3 nucleotides are TGTGCCAGCAAGGGGATAGCCTATGGCTACACCTTC. Translating it yields CASKGIAYGYTF. The chain combines TRBV9 with TRBJ1-2; weak D call: TRBD1 (5 bases). The CDR3 is 12 amino acids. V shed 6 bases and J shed 4 bases, with 10 bases lying between them. Germline CDR1 SGDLS, CDR2 YYNGEE.

V and J are TRBV7-2 and TRBJ2-1; 10 bases are a match to TRBD2. This CDR3 has 16 amino acids. Looked up from germline, CDR1 is SGHTA and CDR2 is FQGNSA. The junction had 16 bases not matched to a gene; V was cut back by 10 bases and J by 7 bases. The CDR3 DNA reads as TGTGCCACCGAGGCCAGCCTAGCGGGAGATTCGAATGAGCAGTTCTTC. Translating it yields CATEASLAGDSNEQFF.

This clone showed up just a few times. The genes are TRBV2 and TRBJ2-2; tentative D call: TRBD2 (5 bases). This CDR3 has 15 amino acids. Trimming removed 9 bases from V and 2 bases from J, with 16 bases in between. The germline V gene has CDR1 SNHLY and CDR2 FYNNEI. CDR3 in amino acids: CASKDRGFNTGELFF. CDR3 sequence (DNA): TGTGCCAGTAAAGACCGAGGGTTTAACACCGGGGAGCTGTTTTTT.

This chain uses TRBV7-2 with TRBJ2-3, with D possibly TRBD1 on 6 matching bases. Trimming pared 6 bases from V and 4 bases from J, leaving 20 bases between. The CDR3 runs to 16 residues. Germline-derived CDR1 and CDR2 are SGHTA and FQGNSA. CDR3 nucleotide sequence: TGTGCCAGCAGAAAAAACAGGGCCTTAGAGCCAGATACGCAGTATTTT. Translated: CASRKNRALEPDTQYF.

J is TRBJ2-1 and V is TRBV7-2, with D possibly being TRBD1 (6 bases). The germline CDR1 and CDR2 sequences are SGHTA and FQGNSA. Deletions cut 2 bases from V and 7 bases from J, with 21 bases between. The CDR3 extends over 17 amino acids. For the CDR3, the DNA is TGTGCCAGCAGCTTAAGGGGGACCCCCAAAGGAGAAAATGAGCAGTTCTTC. Its protein product is CASSLRGTPKGENEQFF.

The rearrangement joins TRBV29-1 to TRBJ1-4; TRBD1 is a possible D gene (6 bases). The V end lost 7 bases, the J end lost 4 bases, and 13 bases lay between the germline ends. The CDR3 is 13 amino acids. Germline V gene data show CDR1 as SQVTM and CDR2 as ANQGSEA. CDR3: CSAQEGGNEKLFF. The CDR3 DNA is TGCAGCGCCCAGGAAGGGGGTAATGAAAAACTGTTTTTT.

This clone was detected once. This chain links TRBV18 with TRBJ2-1, with 8 bases identical to TRBD2. Germline V gene data show CDR1 as KGHSH and CDR2 as LQKENI. V lost 4 bases to trimming and J lost 2 bases; unmatched junction nucleotides: 4. The CDR3 has 15 residues. CDR3 sequence: CASSQGLETYNEQFF. In DNA form, the CDR3 reads TGTGCCAGCTCACAGGGACTAGAGACCTACAATGAGCAGTTCTTC.

The table lists this clone with a count of one. The chain links TRBV7-9 to TRBJ2-1; 11 nucleotides align to TRBD2. In germline, CDR1 is SEHNR, CDR2 FQNEAQ (reference sequence). Trimming cost V 8 bases and J 7 bases; bases outside gene matches: 4. The CDR3 loop spans 13 amino acids. CDR3 nucleotides: TGTGCCAGCGCTATAGCGGGAGGGAATGAGCAGTTCTTC. Translation gives CASAIAGGNEQFF. Together with reference TRBV7-9 and TRBJ2-1, the CDR3 gives the full variable domain: DTGVSQNPRHKITKRGQNVTFRCDPISEHNRLYWYRQTLGQGPEFLTYFQNEAQLEKSRLLSDRFSAERPKGSFSTLEIQRTEQGDSAMYLCASAIAGGNEQFFGPGTRLTVL.

V is TRBV9 and J is TRBJ2-2; 7 bases align to TRBD2. V lost 2 bases and J lost 1; bases outside the gene matches: 8. Per germline, CDR1 SGDLS and CDR2 YYNGEE. The CDR3 runs 17 residues. Here the CDR3 reads CASSVGIAGWNTGELFF. The CDR3 coding sequence is TGTGCCAGCAGCGTGGGTATAGCGGGCTGGAACACCGGGGAGCTGTTTTTT.

The chain uses TRBV7-9 and TRBJ1-1, with 7 bases fitting TRBD1. V shed 5 bases and J 1 base; nucleotides not matched to a gene: 4. Germline lookup yields CDR1 SEHNR and CDR2 FQNEAQ (reference sequence). The CDR3 runs 14 residues. The CDR3 nucleotides are TGTGCCAGCAGCCGAAGGACAGGGAACACTGAAGCTTTCTTT. Its protein is CASSRRTGNTEAFF.

The J gene is TRBJ2-5, the V gene TRBV11-2; possible D gene TRBD2, 7 bases. This CDR3 comprises 15 residues. Germline V gene sequence: CDR1 SGHAT, CDR2 FQNNGV. The V and J ends lost 5 bases and 4 bases respectively, with 17 bases between them. In DNA, the CDR3 is TGTGCCAGCAGCACCATACAGGGAGGGGGAGAGACCCAGTACTTC. This gives the protein CASSTIQGGGETQYF.

This chain links TRBV5-6 with TRBJ1-2, with unresolved D. CDR1 and CDR2 from the germline V gene are SGHDT and YYEEEE. The CDR3 totals 14 residues. Trimming removed 2 bases at V and 8 bases at J, with 16 bases between. CDR3 DNA: TGTGCCAGCAGCTTTGCGGGCCCCGTCGGGGGCTACACCTTC. This codes for CASSFAGPVGGYTF.

This clone was counted a single time. The CDR3 bases are TGTGCCAGCAGCGACAGGGGGTGGGTTAATGAAAAACTGTTTTTT. Encoded protein: CASSDRGWVNEKLFF. The chain recombines TRBV6-5 with TRBJ1-4; 9 bases fit TRBD1. The CDR3 loop spans 15 amino acids. Germline loops: CDR1 MNHEY, CDR2 SVGAGI. Trimming cost V 6 bases and J 4 bases; bases outside gene matches: 6.

The DNA for the CDR3 is TGTGCCAGCAGCTACAGGGTTTTCGATGAGCAGTTCTTC. Translated: CASSYRVFDEQFF. The chain has TRBV5-5 and TRBJ2-1, with TRBD1 as a possible D gene (6 bases). The CDR3 totals 13 residues. Trimming pared 3 bases from V and 8 bases from J, leaving 12 bases between. In germline, CDR1 is SGHKS, CDR2 YYEKEE (reference sequence). The full variable domain, with the rest looked up from reference TRBV5-5 and TRBJ2-1, is DAGVTQSPTHLIKTRGQQVTLRCSPISGHKSVSWYQQVLGQGPQFIFQYYEKEERGRGNFPDRFSARQFPNYSSELNVNALLLGDSALYLCASSYRVFDEQFFGPGTRLTVL.

The chain employs TRBV20-1 and TRBJ2-7, with 8 bases that match TRBD1. In germline, CDR1 is DFQATT, CDR2 SNEGSKA (reference sequence). This CDR3 comprises 15 residues. With V trimmed by 3 bases and J by 0 bases, 7 bases remained unmatched. The CDR3 DNA is TGCAGTGCTAGTCGCCGGGACAGGCACTCCTACGAGCAGTACGTC. Its translation is CSASRRDRHSYEQYV.

This chain connects TRBV7-2 to TRBJ2-7; 9 positions match TRBD2. CDR1 SGHTA and CDR2 FQGNSA come from the germline V gene. The CDR3 length is 15 residues. With 1 base clipped from V and 7 bases from J, the junction kept 8 bases outside the gene matches. The CDR3 sequence: CASSLGLAGMGEQYV. CDR3 nucleotides: TGTGCCAGCAGCTTAGGGCTAGCGGGAATGGGGGAGCAGTACGTC.

The rearrangement uses TRBV19 and TRBJ2-2; 9 bases agree with TRBD1. The V gene end was trimmed by 7 bases and the J gene end by 7 bases; junction bases not matched to a gene: 19. CDR3 length: 18 residues. Per germline, CDR1 LNHDA and CDR2 SQIVND (reference sequence). The CDR3 region is CASKGQGRTSHGGGELFF. For the CDR3, the DNA is TGTGCCAGTAAGGGACAGGGACGAACTAGTCACGGGGGCGGGGAGCTGTTTTTT.

The chain joins TRBV7-8 to TRBJ2-5, with a weak D call TRBD1 (5 bases). V lost 2 bases to trimming and J lost 1 base, with 17 bases between them. The CDR3 consists of 17 residues. Germline CDR1 reads SGHVS; CDR2 reads FQNEAQ. The CDR3 nucleotides read TGTGCCAGCAGCTTATCCTCGGTTCCCAGGGCCCAAGAGACCCAGTACTTC. Protein: CASSLSSVPRAQETQYF.

The chain recombines TRBV12-2 with TRBJ2-7; the DNA was not used to check the table's D call, TRBD2. TRBV12-2 is noted as a pseudogene. This CDR3 has 15 residues. The CDR3 sequence is CASRLAIPGTSRKYV. In nucleotides, the CDR3 is TGTGCAAGTCGCTTAGCCATTCCCGGGACTAGTAGAAAGTACGTC.

The chain links TRBV3-1 (or the pseudogene TRBV3-2) to TRBJ2-5, with D perhaps TRBD2 (6 bases). This CDR3 region has 17 residues. CDR1 and CDR2 (germline): LGHDT, YNNKEL (reference sequence). Trimming took 0 bases from V and 2 from J, leaving 16 bases between them. CDR3 loop: CASSQDVHGTRQETQYF. For the CDR3, the DNA is TGTGCCAGCAGCCAAGATGTTCACGGGACTCGACAAGAGACCCAGTACTTC.

The chain couples TRBV24-1 to TRBJ2-3, with 9 bases lining up with TRBD1. The CDR3 runs to 18 residues. V shed 3 bases and J 1 base; nucleotides not matched to a gene: 10. Germline CDR1 KGHDR, CDR2 SFDVKD. CDR3 nucleotide sequence: TGTGCCACCAGTGATCCCCGACAGGGGGGTTTGGGCACAGATACGCAGTATTTT. It yields the protein CATSDPRQGGLGTDTQYF.

The genes are TRBV7-9 and TRBJ2-1; 11 bases line up with TRBD2. From germline, CDR1 is SEHNR and CDR2 FQNEAQ (reference sequence). The CDR3 runs to 16 residues. Trimming took 1 base from V and 6 from J; bases not matched to a gene: 5. The CDR3 reads CASSLVLTSGINEQFF. CDR3 sequence (DNA): TGTGCCAGCAGCTTAGTGCTGACTAGCGGGATCAATGAGCAGTTCTTC.

The chain recombines TRBV21-1 with TRBJ1-3. TRBV21-1 is termed a pseudogene. The CDR3 is made up of 15 amino acids. In DNA, the CDR3 is TGTGCCAGCAGCCGAACGGGAGGGAGTGCAAACACCATATATTTT. This codes for CASSRTGGSANTIYF.